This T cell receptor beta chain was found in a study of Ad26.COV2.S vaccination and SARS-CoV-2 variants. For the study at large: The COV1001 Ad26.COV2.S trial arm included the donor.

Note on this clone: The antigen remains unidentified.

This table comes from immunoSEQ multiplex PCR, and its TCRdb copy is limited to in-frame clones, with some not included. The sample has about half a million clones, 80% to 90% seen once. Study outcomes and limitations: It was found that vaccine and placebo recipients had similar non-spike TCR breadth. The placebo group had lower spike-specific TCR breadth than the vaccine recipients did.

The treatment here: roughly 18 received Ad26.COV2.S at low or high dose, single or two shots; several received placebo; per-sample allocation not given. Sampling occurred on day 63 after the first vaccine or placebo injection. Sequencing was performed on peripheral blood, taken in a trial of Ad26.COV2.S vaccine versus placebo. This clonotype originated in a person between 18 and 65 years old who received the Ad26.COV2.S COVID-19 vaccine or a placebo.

In DNA form, the CDR3 reads TGTGCCAGCAGCACGGACAGGGGCGGTGGCTACACCTTC. It encodes CASSTDRGGGYTF. The chain carries TRBV7-8 and TRBJ1-2; 9 bases are shared with TRBD1. Germline V CDR1 and CDR2: SGHVS, FQNEAQ. This CDR3 has 13 amino acids. With V trimmed by 5 bases and J by 7 bases, 5 bases remained unmatched.